This T cell receptor beta chain originates from a study of cytomegalovirus exposure and HLA in healthy donors. Here immunoSEQ multiplex PCR was the method, and the copy in TCRdb shows in-frame clones only, minus some. The table records around 200,000 clones, about 81% of them present only once. The V end was cut by 6 bases, the J end by 3 bases, with 15 bases between. Germline V CDR1 and CDR2: SGHKS, YYEKEE (reference sequence). This CDR3 contains 14 residues. Sequencing input: PBMCs. The TCR was taken from a woman in her twenties or thirties in good health and CMV-seronegative. This chain joins TRBV5-5 and TRBJ1-1, with D maybe TRBD1 (6 bases). CDR3 residues: CASTLRDTYTEAFF. For the CDR3, the DNA is TGTGCCAGCACCCTGAGGGACACCTACACTGAAGCTTTCTTT.